This T cell receptor (beta chain) was captured in a study of Ad26.COV2.S vaccination and SARS-CoV-2 variants. Only in-frame clones appear in the TCRdb table, and some are missing; sequencing was by immunoSEQ multiplex PCR. The sample holds around 300,000 clones, 90% seen once. The treatment is: around 19 received Ad26.COV2.S at low or high dose, single or two shots; about 5 received placebo; per-sample allocation not given. Sampling happened 63 days after the first vaccine or placebo injection. Germline V lookup: CDR1 SGHTA, CDR2 FQGNSA. The CDR3 totals 18 residues. V was clipped by 2 bases and J by 2 bases, with 18 bases between them.

This chain uses TRBV7-2 with TRBJ2-2, with a possible D match to TRBD2 (6 bases). This clonotype originated in a person aged 18-65 years who received the Ad26.COV2.S COVID-19 vaccine or a placebo. The source material was peripheral blood, sampled in a trial of Ad26.COV2.S vaccine versus placebo. The CDR3: CASSLIGVAGRNTGELFF. DNA for the CDR3: TGTGCCAGCAGCTTAATAGGGGTTGCGGGGCGAAACACCGGGGAGCTGTTTTTT.